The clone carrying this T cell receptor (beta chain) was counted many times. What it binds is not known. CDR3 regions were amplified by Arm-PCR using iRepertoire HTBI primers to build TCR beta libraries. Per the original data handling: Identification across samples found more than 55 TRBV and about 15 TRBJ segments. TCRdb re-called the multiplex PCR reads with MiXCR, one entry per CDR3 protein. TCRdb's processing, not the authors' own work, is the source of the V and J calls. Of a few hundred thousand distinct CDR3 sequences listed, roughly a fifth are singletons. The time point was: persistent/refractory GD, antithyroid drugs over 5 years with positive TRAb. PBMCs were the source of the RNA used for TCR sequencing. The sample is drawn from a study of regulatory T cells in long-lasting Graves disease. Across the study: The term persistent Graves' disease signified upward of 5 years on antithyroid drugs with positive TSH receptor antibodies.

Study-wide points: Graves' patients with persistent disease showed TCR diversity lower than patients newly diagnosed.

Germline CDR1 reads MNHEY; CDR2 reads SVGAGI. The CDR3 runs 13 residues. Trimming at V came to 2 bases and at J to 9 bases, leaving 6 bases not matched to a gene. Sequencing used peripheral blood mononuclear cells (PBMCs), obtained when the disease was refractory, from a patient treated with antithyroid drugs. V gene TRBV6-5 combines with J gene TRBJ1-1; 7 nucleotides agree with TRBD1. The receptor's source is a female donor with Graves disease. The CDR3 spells CASSYVGQRQAFF. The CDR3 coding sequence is TGTGCCAGCAGTTACGTGGGACAGAGGCAAGCTTTCTTT.